This is a list of T cell receptor beta chains from one sample in a study of cytomegalovirus exposure and HLA in healthy donors. Produced via immunoSEQ multiplex PCR; TCRdb's table is partial and in-frame only. The table shows more than 85,000 clones, with more than 70% occurring only once. The material sequenced was PBMCs. The receptors were sampled from a woman between 18 and 29 years old in good health and CMV-seronegative. CDR3s include the opening cysteine and the closing phenylalanine or tryptophan. Each record gives: J gene, clone size, V gene, D gene, CDR3 protein, CDR3 DNA. D genes are given only for firm matches. Not all rows give a size; the values are once, few, many and, for expanded clones, a class.

j_call: TRBJ1-2; clone_size: .; v_call: TRBV11-2; d_call: .; cdr3_aa: CASSLDRRIGLSGYTF; cdr3_nt: TGTGCCAGCAGCTTAGATAGAAGAATTGGGCTTTCTGGCTACACCTTC
j_call: TRBJ2-1; clone_size: .; v_call: TRBV7-2; d_call: TRBD2; cdr3_aa: CASSSYAGGGEQFF; cdr3_nt: TGTGCCAGCAGCTCGTATGCGGGAGGGGGTGAGCAGTTCTTC
j_call: TRBJ2-7; clone_size: .; v_call: TRBV28; d_call: .; cdr3_aa: CASTSFGEQYF; cdr3_nt: TGTGCCAGCACCTCTTTCGGCGAGCAGTACTTC
j_call: TRBJ1-1; clone_size: .; v_call: TRBV5-4; d_call: .; cdr3_aa: CASSRDTEDTEAFF; cdr3_nt: TGTGCCAGCAGCCGGGACACTGAGGACACTGAAGCTTTCTTT
j_call: TRBJ2-1; clone_size: .; v_call: TRBV6-1; d_call: TRBD2; cdr3_aa: CAVGTSRYNEQFF; cdr3_nt: TGTGCCGTCGGGACTAGCAGGTACAATGAGCAGTTCTTC
j_call: TRBJ1-5; clone_size: .; v_call: TRBV28; d_call: .; cdr3_aa: CASNPITGQPQHF; cdr3_nt: TGTGCCAGCAACCCTATCACAGGTCAGCCCCAGCATTTT
j_call: TRBJ2-4; clone_size: .; v_call: TRBV2; d_call: TRBD1; cdr3_aa: CASRETGGNIQYF; cdr3_nt: TGTGCCAGCAGGGAGACAGGGGGAAACATTCAGTACTTC
j_call: TRBJ1-2; clone_size: .; v_call: TRBV23-1; d_call: .; cdr3_aa: CASSLPRGGRNYGYTF; cdr3_nt: TGCGCCAGCAGTCTCCCCCGGGGGGGGCGCAACTATGGCTACACCTTC
j_call: TRBJ1-2; clone_size: .; v_call: TRBV4-3; d_call: .; cdr3_aa: CASSQAAGLTYGYTF; cdr3_nt: TGCGCCAGCAGCCAAGCCGCAGGGCTAACCTATGGCTACACCTTC
j_call: TRBJ2-7; clone_size: .; v_call: TRBV7-2; d_call: .; cdr3_aa: CASSPPGEGYEQYF; cdr3_nt: TGTGCCAGCAGCCCCCCGGGAGAAGGCTACGAGCAGTACTTC
j_call: TRBJ2-1; clone_size: .; v_call: TRBV28; d_call: TRBD2; cdr3_aa: CASSYVTSFRYNEQFF; cdr3_nt: TGTGCCAGCAGTTATGTGACTAGCTTTCGTTACAATGAGCAGTTCTTC
j_call: TRBJ2-1; clone_size: .; v_call: TRBV4-1; d_call: TRBD2; cdr3_aa: CASSRIRLREGFDEQFF; cdr3_nt: TGCGCCAGCAGCCGAATCCGCTTGCGGGAGGGGTTCGATGAGCAGTTCTTC
j_call: TRBJ1-5; clone_size: .; v_call: TRBV21-1; d_call: .; cdr3_aa: CASSSVRGQPQHF; cdr3_nt: TGTGCCAGCAGCAGTGTGCGGGGACAGCCCCAGCATTTT
j_call: TRBJ2-2; clone_size: few; v_call: TRBV7-9; d_call: TRBD1; cdr3_aa: CASSGDRVVLTGELFF; cdr3_nt: TGTGCCAGCAGCGGAGACAGGGTCGTATTAACCGGGGAGCTGTTTTTT
j_call: TRBJ2-7; clone_size: .; v_call: TRBV27; d_call: .; cdr3_aa: CAIQGGAGEQYF; cdr3_nt: TGTGCCATCCAAGGGGGGGCTGGAGAGCAGTACTTC
j_call: TRBJ2-7; clone_size: .; v_call: TRBV5-8; d_call: TRBD2; cdr3_aa: CASIPRRGGGRDEQYF; cdr3_nt: TGTGCCAGCATCCCCCGGCGAGGCGGGGGGCGGGACGAGCAGTACTTC
j_call: TRBJ2-7; clone_size: few; v_call: TRBV11-3; d_call: .; cdr3_aa: CASSPGRTSSDEQYF; cdr3_nt: TGTGCCAGCAGCCCAGGGCGAACTAGCTCTGACGAGCAGTACTTC
j_call: TRBJ1-3; clone_size: .; v_call: TRBV28; d_call: TRBD1; cdr3_aa: CASSSTGRHTIYF; cdr3_nt: TGTGCCAGCAGTTCGACAGGGAGGCACACCATATATTTT
j_call: TRBJ2-1; clone_size: .; v_call: TRBV5-1; d_call: TRBD2; cdr3_aa: CASSFALAGPNEQFF; cdr3_nt: TGCGCCAGCAGCTTCGCTCTAGCGGGACCCAATGAGCAGTTCTTC
j_call: TRBJ1-5; clone_size: once; v_call: TRBV7-2; d_call: .; cdr3_aa: CASSSIAIRFSNQPQHF; cdr3_nt: TGTGCCAGCAGCTCCATCGCAATCCGGTTTAGCAATCAGCCCCAGCATTTT
j_call: TRBJ2-3; clone_size: .; v_call: TRBV7-6; d_call: .; cdr3_aa: CASSLKASTDTQYF; cdr3_nt: TGTGCCAGCAGCTTAAAAGCTTCCACAGATACGCAGTATTTT
j_call: TRBJ1-5; clone_size: .; v_call: TRBV4-2; d_call: .; cdr3_aa: CASSQEGGGVDPGDQPQHF; cdr3_nt: TGTGCCAGCAGCCAAGAAGGCGGGGGGGTGGACCCAGGGGATCAGCCCCAGCATTTT
j_call: TRBJ1-6; clone_size: .; v_call: TRBV2; d_call: .; cdr3_aa: CASSEDSTGFNSPLHF; cdr3_nt: TGTGCCAGCAGTGAAGATAGTACAGGGTTTAATTCACCCCTCCACTTT
j_call: TRBJ2-3; clone_size: .; v_call: TRBV27; d_call: TRBD2; cdr3_aa: CASSPSSGEYTDTQYF; cdr3_nt: TGTGCCAGCAGCCCCTCTAGCGGGGAGTACACAGATACGCAGTATTTT
j_call: TRBJ1-1; clone_size: .; v_call: TRBV28; d_call: .; cdr3_aa: CASSFGDKNTEAFF; cdr3_nt: TGTGCCAGCAGTTTTGGGGACAAGAACACTGAAGCTTTCTTT
j_call: TRBJ1-1; clone_size: .; v_call: TRBV29-1; d_call: .; cdr3_aa: CSVRSSTEAFF; cdr3_nt: TGCAGCGTTAGGAGCAGCACTGAAGCTTTCTTT
j_call: TRBJ2-1; clone_size: .; v_call: TRBV7-3; d_call: TRBD2; cdr3_aa: CASSYTGGSSYNEQFF; cdr3_nt: TGTGCCAGCAGCTACACGGGGGGGAGCTCCTACAATGAGCAGTTCTTC
j_call: TRBJ1-5; clone_size: few; v_call: TRBV19; d_call: .; cdr3_aa: CASSIIDSSDQPQHF; cdr3_nt: TGTGCCAGTAGTATAATAGACAGTAGTGATCAGCCCCAGCATTTT
j_call: TRBJ2-2; clone_size: once; v_call: TRBV27; d_call: .; cdr3_aa: CASSYQGAGELFF; cdr3_nt: TGTGCCAGCAGTTACCAGGGTGCCGGGGAGCTGTTTTTT
j_call: TRBJ1-1; clone_size: few; v_call: TRBV7-9; d_call: .; cdr3_aa: CASSPADTEAFF; cdr3_nt: TGTGCCAGCAGCCCCGCGGACACTGAAGCTTTCTTT
j_call: TRBJ1-6; clone_size: once; v_call: TRBV18; d_call: .; cdr3_aa: CASSQDSYFYNSPLHF; cdr3_nt: TGTGCCAGCTCACAGGACAGCTATTTTTATAATTCACCCCTCCACTTT
j_call: TRBJ1-2; clone_size: .; v_call: TRBV27; d_call: .; cdr3_aa: CASSPTRFYGYTF; cdr3_nt: TGTGCCAGCAGTCCTACTCGATTCTATGGCTACACCTTC
j_call: TRBJ2-7; clone_size: .; v_call: TRBV19; d_call: TRBD2; cdr3_aa: CASSLRTSYYEQYF; cdr3_nt: TGTGCCAGTAGTCTCCGGACTAGCTATTACGAGCAGTACTTC
j_call: TRBJ1-1; clone_size: .; v_call: TRBV5-4; d_call: .; cdr3_aa: CASSFYTTNTEAFF; cdr3_nt: TGTGCCAGCAGCTTTTACACTACGAACACTGAAGCTTTCTTT
j_call: TRBJ2-7; clone_size: .; v_call: TRBV5-5; d_call: TRBD2; cdr3_aa: CASSSMAGVSWEQYF; cdr3_nt: TGTGCCAGCAGCTCGATGGCGGGAGTATCGTGGGAGCAGTACTTC
j_call: TRBJ1-4; clone_size: .; v_call: TRBV6-1; d_call: .; cdr3_aa: CASRGDRGEKLFF; cdr3_nt: TGTGCCAGCCGAGGGGACCGGGGGGAAAAACTGTTTTTT
j_call: TRBJ2-7; clone_size: .; v_call: TRBV12-5; d_call: TRBD1; cdr3_aa: CASGLVGTGGYEQYF; cdr3_nt: TGTGCTAGTGGTTTGGTGGGGACAGGGGGCTACGAGCAGTACTTC
j_call: TRBJ2-7; clone_size: .; v_call: TRBV19; d_call: .; cdr3_aa: CASSIQGSSYEQYF; cdr3_nt: TGTGCCAGTAGTATTCAGGGTAGCTCCTACGAGCAGTACTTC
j_call: TRBJ2-1; clone_size: .; v_call: TRBV5-1; d_call: TRBD2; cdr3_aa: CASSWGTSSYNEQFF; cdr3_nt: TGCGCCAGCAGCTGGGGGACTAGCTCCTACAATGAGCAGTTCTTC
j_call: TRBJ1-2; clone_size: .; v_call: TRBV30; d_call: .; cdr3_aa: CACLYGSKIYGYTF; cdr3_nt: TGTGCCTGTTTATACGGGAGTAAAATCTATGGCTACACCTTC
j_call: TRBJ1-2; clone_size: .; v_call: TRBV7-9; d_call: .; cdr3_aa: CASSLWLTEKVHYGYTF; cdr3_nt: TGTGCCAGCAGCTTATGGCTGACAGAGAAAGTCCACTATGGCTACACCTTC
j_call: TRBJ2-7; clone_size: .; v_call: TRBV6-5; d_call: TRBD1; cdr3_aa: CASSYDGRGREQYF; cdr3_nt: TGTGCCAGCAGTTACGATGGCAGGGGGCGCGAGCAGTACTTC
j_call: TRBJ2-7; clone_size: .; v_call: TRBV9; d_call: TRBD1; cdr3_aa: CASSVGTGGHYEQYF; cdr3_nt: TGTGCCAGCAGCGTAGGGACAGGGGGTCACTACGAGCAGTACTTC
j_call: TRBJ2-3; clone_size: .; v_call: TRBV6-1; d_call: .; cdr3_aa: CASSAAWGDTDTQYF; cdr3_nt: TGTGCCAGCAGTGCGGCATGGGGGGACACAGATACGCAGTATTTT
j_call: TRBJ2-5; clone_size: .; v_call: TRBV6-1; d_call: .; cdr3_aa: CASSEGFPGPKVTQYF; cdr3_nt: TGTGCCAGCAGTGAAGGGTTCCCAGGTCCTAAAGTGACCCAGTACTTC
j_call: TRBJ2-1; clone_size: .; v_call: TRBV12-5; d_call: .; cdr3_aa: CASGLVLGGAYNEQFF; cdr3_nt: TGTGCTAGTGGTTTGGTACTAGGCGGAGCTTACAATGAGCAGTTCTTC